The clone carrying this T cell receptor (beta chain) was seen just once. This sample stems from a study of shared clonotypes between healthy human individuals. Terminally differentiated effector memory CD45RA+ cells were left out of the naive CD8 fraction, which was CD45RO-negative and positively selected for CCR7. The donors were adults (healthy and HIV-negative) with no recent acute infections or vaccinations. Each sample came from a Caucasian adult donor living in Nashville, Tennessee. Per the germline V gene, CDR1 is MDHEN and CDR2 is SYDVKM. The ends lost 2 bases at V and 7 bases at J; junction bases unmatched: 5. The CDR3 spans 16 residues. Generated by immunoSEQ multiplex PCR, the TCRdb table keeps only in-frame clones and is missing some. Altogether about 2.2 million clones are present, approximately 94% being singletons, with the ten largest covering roughly 1.7%.

Material for sequencing was naive CD8+ T cells from PBMCs. The receptor was isolated from a man younger than 35 in good health. Some clones in this sample may be carry-over from other donors' samples. This sequence joins TRBV28 and TRBJ2-1; TRBD2 agrees at 13 bases. The CDR3 DNA reads TGTGCCAGCAGTTTAGGCCCGGGACTAGCGGGGAATGAGCAGTTCTTC. Its protein is CASSLGPGLAGNEQFF.